The 10 T cell receptor beta chains given below trace back to one sample, sequenced in a study of graft-versus-host responses after intestinal transplantation. The assay was immunoSEQ multiplex PCR, and TCRdb's table has in-frame clones only and misses some. The table records about 120,000 clones, 85% to 95% of them present only once. Their target antigens are unknown. This specimen consisted of unstimulated CD8+ T cells sorted from spleen or lymph node cells, obtained before transplant. The receptors derive from a human donor who was the organ donor for an intestinal transplant.

The chain carries TRBV2 and TRBJ2-7; D ambiguous. Trimming removed 3 bases at V and 7 bases at J, with 13 bases between. This CDR3 contains 13 residues. Per the germline V gene, CDR1 is SNHLY and CDR2 is FYNNEI. The CDR3 here is CASSELGQREQYF. Written as DNA, the CDR3 is TGTGCCAGCAGTGAGTTGGGCCAACGGGAGCAGTACTTC.

V usage is TRBV29-1 and J usage is TRBJ1-1; D is perhaps TRBD1 (5 bases). Trimming took off 0 bases at V and 4 bases at J, with 15 bases between the two ends. This CDR3 region has 15 residues. The germline V gene encodes CDR1 SQVTM and CDR2 ANQGSEA. CDR3 region: CSVEDRLTGGTEAFF. CDR3 nucleotides: TGCAGCGTTGAAGATCGGCTGACTGGGGGCACTGAAGCTTTCTTT.

The chain carries TRBV20-1 and TRBJ2-7; perhaps TRBD1 as D (5 bases). The CDR3 is 11 residues long. Germline loops: CDR1 DFQATT, CDR2 SNEGSKA (reference sequence). V was clipped by 6 bases and J by 0 bases, with 6 bases between them. CDR3 coding DNA: TGCAGTGCCGACAGCTCCTACGAGCAGTACTTC. Amino acids: CSADSSYEQYF.

The V call is TRBV30, the J call TRBJ1-1; D is ambiguous. Germline lookup yields CDR1 GTSNPN and CDR2 SVGIG (reference sequence). Between the trimmed V and J ends, which lost 4 bases and 1 base, there was a span of 7 bases. This CDR3 is built from 12 residues. Written as DNA, the CDR3 is TGTGCCTGGACGGACCCGAACACTGAAGCTTTCTTT. The encoded protein is CAWTDPNTEAFF.

For the CDR3, the DNA is TGTGCCAGCAGTTTGCGGGAGGGGAACACCGGGGAGCTGTTTTTT. Translation: CASSLREGNTGELFF. This chain connects TRBV6-5 to TRBJ2-2, with TRBD2 matching 9 bases. Looked up from germline, CDR1 is MNHEY and CDR2 is SVGAGI. The CDR3 sequence is 15 residues long. The junction had 1 base not matched to a gene; V was cut back by 4 bases and J by 1 base.

This sequence joins TRBV9 and TRBJ2-3; TRBD2 matches 8 bases. This CDR3 comprises 16 residues. The germline V gene has CDR1 SGDLS and CDR2 YYNGEE. V shed 2 bases, J shed 6 bases, and the junction held 11 bases outside the gene matches. The CDR3 loop reads CASSVDNGLASDTQYF. CDR3 DNA: TGTGCCAGCAGCGTTGACAACGGACTAGCATCGGATACGCAGTATTTT.

Comment on this clone: Relative to the germline gene, one junction end is altered; a read error may explain this. CDR3 residues: CSAGETQYF. The CDR3 DNA sequence: TGCAGTGCTGGAGAGACCCAGTACTTC. The chain is built from TRBV20-1 and TRBJ2-5, with D hard to call. The germline CDR1 and CDR2 sequences are DFQATT and SNEGSKA (reference sequence). This CDR3 is built from 9 residues.

The V gene is TRBV28, the J gene TRBJ2-1; D call uncertain. Germline-derived CDR1 and CDR2 are MDHEN and SYDVKM. The CDR3 loop spans 15 amino acids. Trimming pared 5 bases from V and 8 bases from J, leaving 19 bases between. The CDR3 bases are TGTGCCAGCAGTCCCCGACTGGGTCAGTGGGATGAGCAGTTCTTC. Amino acid sequence: CASSPRLGQWDEQFF.

This sequence joins TRBV2 and TRBJ2-5; the D is unclear. V lost 4 bases and J lost 2, with 8 bases in between. There are 13 residues in the CDR3. Germline V gene data show CDR1 as SNHLY and CDR2 as FYNNEI. The CDR3, as DNA: TGTGCCAGCAGTGCTTGGGCACAAGAGACCCAGTACTTC. It specifies CASSAWAQETQYF.

The J gene is TRBJ1-2, the V gene TRBV6-1, with D possibly matching TRBD1 (6 bases). The CDR3 length is 15 residues. V lost 1 base, J lost 4 bases, and 13 bases lay in between. Per the germline V gene, CDR1 is MNHNS and CDR2 is SASEGT. The chain's CDR3 is CASSEVDSSFYGYTF. CDR3 nucleotide sequence: TGTGCCAGCAGTGAAGTGGACAGTTCCTTCTATGGCTACACCTTC.